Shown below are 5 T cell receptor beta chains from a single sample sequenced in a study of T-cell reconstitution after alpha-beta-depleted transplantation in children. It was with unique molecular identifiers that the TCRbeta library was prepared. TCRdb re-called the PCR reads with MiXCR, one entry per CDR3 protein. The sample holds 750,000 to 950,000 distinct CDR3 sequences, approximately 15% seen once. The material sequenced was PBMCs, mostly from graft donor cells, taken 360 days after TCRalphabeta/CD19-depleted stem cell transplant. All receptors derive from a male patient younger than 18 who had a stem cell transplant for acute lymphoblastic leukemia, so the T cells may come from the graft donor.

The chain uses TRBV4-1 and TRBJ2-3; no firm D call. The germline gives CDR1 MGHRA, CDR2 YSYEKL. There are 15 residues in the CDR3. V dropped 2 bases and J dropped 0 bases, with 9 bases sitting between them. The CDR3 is CASSQTAASTDTQYF. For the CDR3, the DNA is TGCGCCAGCAGCCAAACGGCAGCTAGCACAGATACGCAGTATTTT.

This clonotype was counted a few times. CDR3 in DNA: TGCGCCAGCAGCTGGACCCAGGGATTTCACGAGCAGTACTTC. This sequence encodes CASSWTQGFHEQYF. The V call is TRBV5-1, the J call TRBJ2-7, with D perhaps matching TRBD1 (5 bases). The CDR3 has 14 amino acids. Trimming cost V 3 bases and J 5 bases, with 15 bases left between them. The germline CDR1 and CDR2 sequences are SGHRS and YFSETQ.

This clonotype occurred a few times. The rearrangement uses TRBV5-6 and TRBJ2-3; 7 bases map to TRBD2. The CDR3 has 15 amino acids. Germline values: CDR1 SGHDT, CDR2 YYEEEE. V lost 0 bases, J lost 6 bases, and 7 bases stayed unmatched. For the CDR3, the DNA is TGTGCCAGCAGCTTGGGACTAGCTCCTGGGGATACGCAGTATTTT. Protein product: CASSLGLAPGDTQYF. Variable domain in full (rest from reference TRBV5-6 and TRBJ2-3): DAGVTQSPTHLIKTRGQQVTLRCSPKSGHDTVSWYQQALGQGPQFIFQYYEEEERQRGNFPDRFSGHQFPNYSSELNVNALLLGDSALYLCASSLGLAPGDTQYFGPGTRLTVL.

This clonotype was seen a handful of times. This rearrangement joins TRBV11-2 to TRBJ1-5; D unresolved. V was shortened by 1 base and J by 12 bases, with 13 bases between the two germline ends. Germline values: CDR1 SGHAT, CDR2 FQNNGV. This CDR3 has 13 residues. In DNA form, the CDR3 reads TGTGCCAGCAGCTTAGCCCTCGATCCCCTCCAGCATTTT. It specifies CASSLALDPLQHF. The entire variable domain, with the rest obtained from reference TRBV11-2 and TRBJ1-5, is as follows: EAGVAQSPRYKIIEKRQSVAFWCNPISGHATLYWYQQILGQGPKLLIQFQNNGVVDDSQLPKDRFSAERLKGVDSTLKIQPAKLEDSAVYLCASSLALDPLQHFGDGTRLSIL.

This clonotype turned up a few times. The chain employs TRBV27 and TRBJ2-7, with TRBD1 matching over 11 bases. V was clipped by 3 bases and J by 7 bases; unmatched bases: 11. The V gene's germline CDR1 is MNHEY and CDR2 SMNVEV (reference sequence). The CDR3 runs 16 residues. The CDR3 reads CASSFAAGTGGNEQYF. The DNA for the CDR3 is TGTGCCAGCAGTTTTGCCGCCGGGACAGGGGGTAATGAGCAGTACTTC.